Below are 15 T cell receptor beta chains sequenced from a single sample in a study of cytomegalovirus exposure and HLA in healthy donors. PCR used 60 Vbeta primers and 13 Jbeta primers. Assay: immunoSEQ multiplex PCR; the TCRdb copy retains only in-frame clones and omits some. The sample records about 170,000 clones, about 85% being singletons. Sequencing was done on a sample of PBMCs. Receptors originate from a woman between 45 and 60 years old in good health and CMV-seropositive.

The genes are TRBV11-3 and TRBJ1-1; no clear D gene. This CDR3 contains 15 residues. Germline V gene data show CDR1 as SGHNT and CDR2 as YENEEA. Trimming removed 4 bases from V and 0 bases from J, with 12 bases in between. CDR3 DNA sequence: TGTGCCAGCAGCTCAGGAGGGCGACTGAACACTGAAGCTTTCTTT. This translates into CASSSGGRLNTEAFF.

This sequence joins TRBV4-1 and TRBJ2-3, with TRBD2 matching over 8 bases. Germline CDR1 is MGHRA and CDR2 is YSYEKL. V dropped 6 bases and J dropped 3; count of bases not matched to a gene: 5. The CDR3 is 14 amino acids. CDR3 nucleotide sequence: TGCGCCAGCAGAGTAGCGGGGAGTACAGATACGCAGTATTTT. Its protein is CASRVAGSTDTQYF.

This chain links TRBV6-1 with TRBJ2-2, with a weak D call TRBD2 (5 bases). The germline gives CDR1 MNHNS, CDR2 SASEGT. V was pared by 6 bases and J by 5 bases, with 7 bases between. The CDR3 covers 12 residues. The CDR3 loop is CASSRETGELFF. The CDR3 DNA is TGTGCCAGCAGCCGGGAAACCGGGGAGCTGTTTTTT.

The rearrangement uses TRBV5-4 and TRBJ2-1; D is perhaps TRBD2 (5 bases). The CDR3 extends over 14 amino acids. Germline loops: CDR1 SGHNT, CDR2 YYREEE (reference sequence). The V gene lost 4 bases and the J gene lost 0 bases, with 8 bases spanning the gap. CDR3 in amino acids: CASSLGSSYNEQFF. Here the CDR3 DNA reads TGTGCCAGCAGCCTGGGGAGCTCCTACAATGAGCAGTTCTTC.

This chain uses TRBV15 with TRBJ1-1; TRBD1 aligns across 7 bases. This CDR3 comprises 21 residues. Germline lookup yields CDR1 LNHNV and CDR2 YYDKDF (reference sequence). The trim removed 0 bases at V and 5 bases at J, leaving 24 bases unmatched. CDR3 sequence: CATSRDPPLSFPGGFGTEAFF. In nucleotides, the CDR3 is TGTGCCACCAGCAGAGATCCTCCCCTGTCGTTTCCAGGGGGTTTTGGGACTGAAGCTTTCTTT.

The chain combines TRBV7-2 with TRBJ1-2; D is ambiguous. Germline CDR1 reads SGHTA; CDR2 reads FQGNSA. Trimming shortened V by 2 bases and J by 8 bases, and 18 bases separated the two germline ends. The CDR3 is 15 amino acids. The CDR3: CASSLTTVLPGGYTF. The CDR3 bases are TGTGCCAGCAGCTTAACGACGGTTCTGCCGGGGGGCTACACCTTC.

The V and J genes are TRBV28 and TRBJ2-5; 10 bases fit TRBD2. J lost 3 bases, V lost 6 bases, and 7 bases had no gene match. The CDR3 is made up of 15 amino acids. Germline values: CDR1 MDHEN, CDR2 SYDVKM. For the CDR3, the DNA is TGTGCCAGCAGCCGCCTAGCGGGAGAGGAAGAGACCCAGTACTTC. This translates into CASSRLAGEEETQYF.

The chain joins TRBV27 to TRBJ2-2; possibly TRBD1 for D (5 bases). Germline CDR1 MNHEY, CDR2 SMNVEV (reference sequence). V was pared by 4 bases and J by 4 bases, with 10 bases between. The CDR3 loop spans 14 amino acids. In DNA, the CDR3 is TGTGCCAGCAGTTCGCCAGGGTTCACCGGGGAGCTGTTTTTT. Protein product: CASSSPGFTGELFF.

The rearrangement uses TRBV5-6 and TRBJ1-2; 12 nucleotides agree with TRBD1. The CDR3 runs to 16 residues. Germline CDR1 reads SGHDT; CDR2 reads YYEEEE. V lost 0 bases, J lost 4 bases, and 4 bases stayed unmatched. The CDR3 bases are TGTGCCAGCAGCTTGGCGAGGGACAGGGGGCCCTATGGCTACACCTTC. The encoded protein is CASSLARDRGPYGYTF. Looking up the rest from reference TRBV5-6 and TRBJ1-2 gives the full variable domain: DAGVTQSPTHLIKTRGQQVTLRCSPKSGHDTVSWYQQALGQGPQFIFQYYEEEERQRGNFPDRFSGHQFPNYSSELNVNALLLGDSALYLCASSLARDRGPYGYTFGSGTRLTVV.

The V and J genes are TRBV19 and TRBJ1-5, with 8 bases identical to TRBD1. Germline V gene data show CDR1 as LNHDA and CDR2 as SQIVND (reference sequence). V lost 11 bases to trimming and J lost 1 base; unmatched junction nucleotides: 16. This CDR3 region has 17 residues. This CDR3 reads CASGEQGAVGSNQPQHF. For the CDR3, the DNA is TGTGCCTCCGGGGAGCAGGGGGCGGTGGGGAGCAATCAGCCCCAGCATTTT.

The CDR3 coding sequence is TGTGCCAGCAGCCAACGGGGCGGGAGGGCCGGTGAGCAGTTCTTC. The encoded protein is CASSQRGGRAGEQFF. V usage is TRBV7-9 and J usage is TRBJ2-1, with 9 bases identical to TRBD2. V was clipped by 5 bases and J by 9 bases; unmatched bases: 11. Looked up from germline, CDR1 is SEHNR and CDR2 is FQNEAQ (reference sequence). This CDR3 has 15 amino acids.

V gene TRBV23-1 combines with J gene TRBJ2-7, with D perhaps TRBD2 (9 bases). TRBV23-1 is identified as an open reading frame with a role that is uncertain. This CDR3 region has 19 residues. V dropped 0 bases and J dropped 4 bases, with 25 bases sitting between them. The DNA for the CDR3 is TGCGCCAGCAGTCAATCTCAGGGGGCGCGAGGCGGGAGGGGGTACGAGCAGTACTTC. Amino acids: CASSQSQGARGGRGYEQYF.

This chain joins TRBV6-6 and TRBJ2-7, with D unclear. The ends were cut back, 6 bases at V and 2 bases at J, with 17 bases in the middle. Germline V gives CDR1 MNHNY, CDR2 SVGAGI (reference sequence). The CDR3 has 15 amino acids. CDR3 in amino acids: CASSPAIGDTYEQYF. The DNA of the CDR3 is TGTGCCAGCAGCCCCGCGATAGGAGATACCTACGAGCAGTACTTC.

The chain links TRBV18 to TRBJ1-5, with 9 bases fitting TRBD1. This CDR3 region has 15 residues. V trimming: 4 bases; J trimming: 2 bases; junction bases outside the gene matches: 3. Germline V gene data show CDR1 as KGHSH and CDR2 as LQKENI. The CDR3 DNA reads as TGTGCCAGCTCACTCACAGGGGGCGGCAATCAGCCCCAGCATTTT. It specifies CASSLTGGGNQPQHF.

V usage is TRBV10-3 and J usage is TRBJ1-1; D perhaps matches TRBD1 (6 bases). The germline CDR1 and CDR2 sequences are ENHRY and SYGVKD. V was cut by 6 bases and J by 1 base, with 12 bases left in between. The CDR3 length is 14 residues. The CDR3 DNA follows: TGTGCCATCAGCCTGGCAGGGGCGAACACTGAAGCTTTCTTT. This codes for CAISLAGANTEAFF.